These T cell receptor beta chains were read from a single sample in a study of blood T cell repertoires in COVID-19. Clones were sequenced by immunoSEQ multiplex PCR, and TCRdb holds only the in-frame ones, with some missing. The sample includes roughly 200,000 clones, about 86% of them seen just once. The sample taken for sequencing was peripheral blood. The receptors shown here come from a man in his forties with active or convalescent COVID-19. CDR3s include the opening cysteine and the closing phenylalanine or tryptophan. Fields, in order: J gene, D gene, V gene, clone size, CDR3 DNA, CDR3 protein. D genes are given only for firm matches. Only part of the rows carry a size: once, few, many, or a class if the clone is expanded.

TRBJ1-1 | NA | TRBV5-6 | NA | TGTGCCAGCAGCCCCTGGGGCGGCACTAAAGCTTTCTTT | CASSPWGGTKAFF
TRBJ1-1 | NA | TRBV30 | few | TGTGCCTGGAGAAGAAGGAGGGGTGGTAACTCTGAAGCTTTCTTT | CAWRRRRGGNSEAFF
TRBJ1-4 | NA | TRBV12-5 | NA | TGTGCTAGTGGTCCCGCACAGGGATTGGGGGAAAAACTGTTTTTT | CASGPAQGLGEKLFF
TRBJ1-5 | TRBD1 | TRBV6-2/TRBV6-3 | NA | TGTGCCAGCAGTTACCTGAGGGACAGGAGTAGCAATCAGCCCCAGCATTTT | CASSYLRDRSSNQPQHF
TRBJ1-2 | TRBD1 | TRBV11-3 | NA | TGTGCCAGCAGCTTAGGCGGGACAGTACGCTATGGCTACACCTTC | CASSLGGTVRYGYTF
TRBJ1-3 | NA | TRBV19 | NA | TGTGCCAGTAGTATGGACGCACTCGGAGGGAACACCATATATTTT | CASSMDALGGNTIYF
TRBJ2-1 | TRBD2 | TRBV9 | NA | TGTGCCAGCAGCGTAGTGGGGAGCGGGGTAGACGATGAGCAGTTCTTC | CASSVVGSGVDDEQFF
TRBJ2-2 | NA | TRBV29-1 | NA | TGCAGCGTTGGTTCAGGGGCCGGGGAGCTGTTTTTT | CSVGSGAGELFF
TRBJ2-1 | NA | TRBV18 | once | TGTGCCAGCTCACCCGACAGGTTTAATGAGCAGTTCTTC | CASSPDRFNEQFF
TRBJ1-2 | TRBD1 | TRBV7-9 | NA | TGTGCCAGCAGCTTGGGCGACAGGGAAACTGGTGGCTACACCTTC | CASSLGDRETGGYTF
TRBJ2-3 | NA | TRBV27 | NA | TGTGCCAGCAGTTTATGGGCCTTTACCCATTTTGATACTACAGATACGCAGTATTTT | CASSLWAFTHFDTTDTQYF
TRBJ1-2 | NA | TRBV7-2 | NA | TGTGCCAGCAGCTTACTACAGAACATCTTCTTC | CASSLLQNIFF
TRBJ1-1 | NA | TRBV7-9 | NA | TGTGCCAGCAGCTTGACAGCTGAAGCTTTCTTT | CASSLTAEAFF
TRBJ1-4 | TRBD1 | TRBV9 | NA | TGTGCCAGCAGCGCTGACAGGGGGCGAGGAGAAAAACTGTTTTTT | CASSADRGRGEKLFF
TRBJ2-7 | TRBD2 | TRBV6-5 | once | TGTGCCAGCGCTTGGGCTAGCGGGAGTAACGAGCAGTACTTC | CASAWASGSNEQYF
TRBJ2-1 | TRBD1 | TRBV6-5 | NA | TGTGCCAGTAAAGGGACAGCCGACAATGAGCAGTTCTTC | CASKGTADNEQFF
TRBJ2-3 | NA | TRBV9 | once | TGTGCCAGCAGCCTACAGAAGGATACGCAGTATTTT | CASSLQKDTQYF
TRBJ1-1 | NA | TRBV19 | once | TGTGCCAGTAGTATGGGGGGTGGACCGGGCGCTGAAGCTTTCTTT | CASSMGGGPGAEAFF
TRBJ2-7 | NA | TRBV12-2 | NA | TGTGCAAGTCGCTTAGAATCGGCTAGCGGGAGGACGTACGAGCAGTACTTC | CASRLESASGRTYEQYF
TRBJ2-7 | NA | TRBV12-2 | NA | TGTGCAAGTCGCTTAGGCGCGCGGCCAGCTCCCTACGAGCAGTACTTC | CASRLGARPAPYEQYF
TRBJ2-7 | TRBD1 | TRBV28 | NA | TGTGCCAGCAGACGAGGACAGGCGGCCTACGAGCAGTACTTC | CASRRGQAAYEQYF
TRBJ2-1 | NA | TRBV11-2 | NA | TGTGCCAGCACCCTTCAAGCCGGCGGCGACTACAATGAGCAGTTCTTC | CASTLQAGGDYNEQFF
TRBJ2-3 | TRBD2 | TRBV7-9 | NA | TGTGCCAGCAGCTTCTTCTTAGCGGGGGGCTGGGGAGATACGCAGTATTTT | CASSFFLAGGWGDTQYF
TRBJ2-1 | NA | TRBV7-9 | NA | TGTGCCAGCAGCTTAGATTGGGCTAGCGAATATGAGCAGTTCTTC | CASSLDWASEYEQFF
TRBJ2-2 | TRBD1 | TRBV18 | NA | TGTGCCAGCTCACCGTCAAATACCGGGACAGGATACACCGGGGAGCTGTTTTTT | CASSPSNTGTGYTGELFF
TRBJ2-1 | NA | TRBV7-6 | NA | TGTGCCAGCAGCGCCACGGGACAATGGACCAATGAGCAGTTCTTC | CASSATGQWTNEQFF
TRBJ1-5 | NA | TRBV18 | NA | TGTGCCAGCTCACCCGCCCGGGATCAGCCCCAGCATTTT | CASSPARDQPQHF
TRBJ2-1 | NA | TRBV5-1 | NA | TGCGCCAGCAGCTTGGCTAGCTCCTACAATGAGCAGTTCTTC | CASSLASSYNEQFF
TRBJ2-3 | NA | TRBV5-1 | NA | TGCGCCAGCAGCTTTTCTAGCCCGCCGACGCCGAATACGCAGTATTTT | CASSFSSPPTPNTQYF
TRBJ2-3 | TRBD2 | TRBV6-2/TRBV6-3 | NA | TGTGCCAGCAGCTCCGGGACTAGCGCAGATACGCAGTATTTT | CASSSGTSADTQYF
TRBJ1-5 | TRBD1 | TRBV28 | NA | TGTGCCAGCAGTTCCCGGGACAGTAAGAGGTCTAGCAATCAGCCCCAGCATTTT | CASSSRDSKRSSNQPQHF